This T cell receptor beta chain was sequenced during a study of T cells in Graves' hyperthyroidism and ophthalmopathy. Amplification of TCR beta CDR3 regions used RNA as the template. HTBI primers drove first-round RT-PCR of the TCR CDR3. TCRdb reprocessed the multiplex PCR reads with MiXCR, giving one entry per CDR3 protein. Seen here are 600,000 to 750,000 distinct CDR3 sequences, 17% observed once, and the top ten hold roughly 15%. Germline V lookup: CDR1 GTSNPN, CDR2 SVGIG (reference sequence). Unmatched junction bases numbered 13, after V lost 7 bases and J lost 0 bases. The CDR3 sequence is 17 residues long. The table lists this clonotype with a few counts. Those patients with uncontrolled infection, other autoimmune disease, pregnancy or lactation were excluded. Fresh peripheral blood, 7.5 to 10 ml, yielded the PBMCs.

This TCR was recovered from a man aged 50 to 59 with Graves' hyperthyroidism. The chain carries TRBV30 and TRBJ2-3; TRBD2 matches 10 bases. Source material: blood. The CDR3: CASSPSGGETSTDTQYF. The DNA for the CDR3 is TGTGCCTCCTCACCTAGCGGGGGCGAAACTAGCACAGATACGCAGTATTTT.